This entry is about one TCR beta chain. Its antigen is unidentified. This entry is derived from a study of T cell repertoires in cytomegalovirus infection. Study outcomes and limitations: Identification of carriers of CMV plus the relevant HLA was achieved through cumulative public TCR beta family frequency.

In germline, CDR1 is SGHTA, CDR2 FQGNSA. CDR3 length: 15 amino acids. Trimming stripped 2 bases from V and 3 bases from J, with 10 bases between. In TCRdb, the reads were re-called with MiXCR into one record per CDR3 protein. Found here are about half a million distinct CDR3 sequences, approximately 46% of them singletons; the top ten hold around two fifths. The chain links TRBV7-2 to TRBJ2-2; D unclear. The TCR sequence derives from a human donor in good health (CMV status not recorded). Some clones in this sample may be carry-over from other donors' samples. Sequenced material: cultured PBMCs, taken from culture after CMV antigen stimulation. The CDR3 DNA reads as TGTGCCAGCAGCTTAAGAAGGGTCTACACCGGGGAGCTGTTTTTT. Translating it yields CASSLRRVYTGELFF. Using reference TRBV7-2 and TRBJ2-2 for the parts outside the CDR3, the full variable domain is GAGVSQSPSNKVTEKGKDVELRCDPISGHTALYWYRQSLGQGLEFLIYFQGNSAPDKSGLPSDRFSAERTGGSVSTLTIQRTQQEDSAVYLCASSLRRVYTGELFFGEGSRLTVL.